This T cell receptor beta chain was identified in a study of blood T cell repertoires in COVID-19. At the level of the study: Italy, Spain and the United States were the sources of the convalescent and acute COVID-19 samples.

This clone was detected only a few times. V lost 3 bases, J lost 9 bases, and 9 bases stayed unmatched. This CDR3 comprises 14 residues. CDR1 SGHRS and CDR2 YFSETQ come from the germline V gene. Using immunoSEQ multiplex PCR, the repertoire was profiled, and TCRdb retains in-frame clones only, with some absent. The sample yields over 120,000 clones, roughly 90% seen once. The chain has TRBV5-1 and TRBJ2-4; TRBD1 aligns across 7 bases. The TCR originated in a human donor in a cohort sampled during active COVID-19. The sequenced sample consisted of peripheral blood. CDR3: CASSWGQTQGIQYF. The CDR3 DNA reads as TGCGCCAGCAGCTGGGGACAGACCCAAGGCATTCAGTACTTC.